The entry below describes one T cell receptor beta chain. This entry belongs to a study of T cell responses to AZD1222 COVID-19 vaccine. TCRdb's copy holds only in-frame clones and misses some; the assay was immunoSEQ multiplex PCR. This table holds 140,000 or so clones, about 89% found once. There are 15 residues in the CDR3. J lost 1 base, V lost 7 bases, and 9 bases had no gene match. Germline V gene data show CDR1 as LGHDT and CDR2 as YNNKEL (reference sequence). The sequence was obtained from an adult who received the MenACWY meningococcal vaccine as a control. The V gene is TRBV3-1 (or the pseudogene TRBV3-2), the J gene TRBJ1-1, with 7 bases fitting TRBD1. This sample comprised peripheral blood, obtained 28 days after the second dose of the MenACWY control vaccine. As DNA, the CDR3 is TGTGCCAGCATTAACTCTGACAGGGAGAACACTGAAGCTTTCTTT. Amino acid sequence: CASINSDRENTEAFF.